These T cell receptor beta chains were read from a single sample in a study of cytomegalovirus exposure and HLA in healthy donors. Assay: immunoSEQ multiplex PCR; the TCRdb copy retains only in-frame clones and omits some. The sample carries 180,000 or so clones, 79% recorded once. Input material: PBMCs. These receptor sequences come from a woman aged 50 to 60 in good health and CMV-seronegative. Both conserved end residues are part of each CDR3. Each record gives: clone size, CDR3 length, J gene, V gene, D gene, CDR3 DNA, CDR3 protein. A D gene is named only where the DNA matches it firmly. Rows give clone size only sometimes, using once, few, many, or a class for an expanded clone.

>NA|13|TRBJ2-1|TRBV2|NA
TGTGCCAGCAGTCCTTTCTTACGGGTTGAGCAGTTCTTC
CASSPFLRVEQFF
>once|14|TRBJ1-2|TRBV9|NA
TGTGCCAGCAGCGCGACAGGAGCCGAATATGGCTACACCTTC
CASSATGAEYGYTF
>NA|14|TRBJ1-2|TRBV28|NA
TGTGCCAGCAGTATTGCGACAGGCAACTATGGCTACACCTTC
CASSIATGNYGYTF
>NA|14|TRBJ1-4|TRBV5-1|TRBD1
TGCGCCAGGTACCGGACAGGTCAAGATGAAAAACTGTTTTTT
CARYRTGQDEKLFF
>once|14|TRBJ2-2|TRBV9|NA
TGTGCCAGCAGCGACGGACAGAACACCGGGGAGCTGTTTTTT
CASSDGQNTGELFF
>few|17|TRBJ1-5|TRBV6-1|TRBD1
TGTGCCAGCAGTGACGGGACAGGGGTGGTCAGCAATCAGCCCCAGCATTTT
CASSDGTGVVSNQPQHF
>NA|15|TRBJ2-7|TRBV6-5|TRBD1
TGTGCCAGCAGTTACAGGACAGGGGATCCCTACGAGCAGTACTTC
CASSYRTGDPYEQYF
>NA|13|TRBJ1-2|TRBV9|NA
TGTGCCAGCAGCGTAGACCAGGGCGGCGGCTACACCTTC
CASSVDQGGGYTF
>few|17|TRBJ2-2|TRBV4-1|NA
TGCGCCAGCAGCCAGATCGATTTGGGGACTCCCACCGGGGAGCTGTTTTTT
CASSQIDLGTPTGELFF
>NA|14|TRBJ1-5|TRBV6-1|NA
TGTGCCAGCAGTGAGGGCAGGGTGAGACAGCCCCAGCATTTT
CASSEGRVRQPQHF
>NA|16|TRBJ2-3|TRBV6-5|TRBD2
TGTGCCAGCAGTTACTGGTCTAGCGGGGGTTCAGATACGCAGTATTTT
CASSYWSSGGSDTQYF
>NA|13|TRBJ1-2|TRBV25-1|NA
TGTGCCAGCAGTGAAGACAGGCGCTATGGCTACACCTTC
CASSEDRRYGYTF
>NA|16|TRBJ2-3|TRBV28|TRBD2
TGTGCCAGCAGTTTGGGACTAGCGGGGGCCCAGGTTTCGCAGTATTTT
CASSLGLAGAQVSQYF
>once|13|TRBJ2-7|TRBV19|NA
TGTGCCAGTAGTCCGCGACAGGCCTACGAGCAGTACTTC
CASSPRQAYEQYF
>NA|16|TRBJ2-3|TRBV7-2|TRBD1
TGTGCCAGCAGCTTAGGGGCAGGGGGCAAAACAGATACGCAGTATTTT
CASSLGAGGKTDTQYF
>NA|19|TRBJ2-4|TRBV27|NA
TGTGCCAGCAGTTTAAAAGCCACGAACGGACTACTAGCCAAAAACATTCAGTACTTC
CASSLKATNGLLAKNIQYF
>few|15|TRBJ2-3|TRBV6-5|TRBD2
TGTGCCAGCACCCCGACTAGCGGGGGATCAGTTACGCAGTATTTT
CASTPTSGGSVTQYF
>NA|15|TRBJ1-4|TRBV7-2|NA
TGTGCCAGCAGCCCCACTCGTACCACTAATGAAAAACTGTTTTTT
CASSPTRTTNEKLFF
>few|20|TRBJ2-1|TRBV7-8|TRBD2
TGTGCCAGCAGCCTACTCCGGACTAGCGGGAGCGCGGGGACCTACAATGAGCAGTTCTTC
CASSLLRTSGSAGTYNEQFF
>few|17|TRBJ2-4|TRBV27|TRBD1
TGTGCCAGCAGTTTGCTCCGGGACAGGGGGCATAAAAACATTCAGTACTTC
CASSLLRDRGHKNIQYF
>NA|15|TRBJ2-3|TRBV6-5|TRBD1
TGTGCCAGCAGTAAGGGACGGAAGGGGGCGGATACGCAGTATTTT
CASSKGRKGADTQYF
>few|12|TRBJ2-7|TRBV21-1|NA
TGTGCCAGCAGCAAAGGGGGGGACGGCAAGAACTTC
CASSKGGDGKNF
>few|14|TRBJ2-3|TRBV6-1|TRBD2
TGTGCCAGCAGAGCTAGCGGCCGCACAGATACGCAGTATTTT
CASRASGRTDTQYF
>NA|12|TRBJ1-2|TRBV27|TRBD1
TGTGCCAGCAGATCGACAGGGTATGGCTACACCTTC
CASRSTGYGYTF
>NA|15|TRBJ2-7|TRBV10-3|NA
TGTGCCATCAGTGACCTCGTCGGGACACCTTCCGAGCAGTACTTC
CAISDLVGTPSEQYF
>few|15|TRBJ2-3|TRBV10-2|NA
TGCGCCAGCAGTGACGGACTAAATTCTCCAGATACGCAGTATTTT
CASSDGLNSPDTQYF
>few|14|TRBJ2-7|TRBV9|NA
TGTGCCAGCAGCCCCCGGGGCAGGGGGGAAGAGCAGTACTTC
CASSPRGRGEEQYF
>once|15|TRBJ1-6|TRBV7-8|NA
TGTGCCAGCAGCTCCTGGGAGGGCTTGGATTCACCCCTCCACTTT
CASSSWEGLDSPLHF
>NA|15|TRBJ2-1|TRBV19|TRBD1
TGTGCCAGTAGAGGGGACAGGGGCTCCTACAATGAGCAGTTCTTC
CASRGDRGSYNEQFF
>NA|18|TRBJ2-6|TRBV19|TRBD1
TGTGCCAGTAGTATAGTTGGACGAGGGGGCGGTGGGGCCAACGTCCTGACTTTC
CASSIVGRGGGGANVLTF
>once|15|TRBJ2-5|TRBV9|NA
TGTGCCAGCAGCGTAGGTGGTCAGGACCAAGAGACCCAGTACTTC
CASSVGGQDQETQYF
>NA|12|TRBJ2-7|TRBV6-6|NA
TGTGCCAGCAGTCCCCAGGCCTACGAGCAGTACTTC
CASSPQAYEQYF
>NA|15|TRBJ2-7|TRBV11-2|TRBD2
TGTGCCAGCAGCTTCGAGCGGGGGCAATCCTACGAGCAGTACTTC
CASSFERGQSYEQYF
>NA|11|TRBJ1-5|TRBV20-1|TRBD1
TGCAGTGCTAGAGGGACAGGGCCCCAGCATTTT
CSARGTGPQHF
>NA|13|TRBJ1-6|TRBV28|NA
TGTGCCAGCAGCCCTTCAGGGAATTCACCCCTCCACTTT
CASSPSGNSPLHF
>once|16|TRBJ2-1|TRBV28|NA
TGTGCCAGCAGTTTCCCTCTATCATGGACAGACAATGAGCAGTTCTTC
CASSFPLSWTDNEQFF
>few|15|TRBJ1-5|TRBV5-5|TRBD1
TGTGCCAGCAGCACCACACAGGGGGCTAATCAGCCCCAGCATTTT
CASSTTQGANQPQHF
>NA|13|TRBJ1-4|TRBV2|NA
TGTGCCAGAGCCCGGGCAACTAATGAAAAACTGTTTTTT
CARARATNEKLFF
>NA|15|TRBJ1-1|TRBV28|NA
TGTGCCAGTTACCCACAGGGTAGGGGGAACACTGAAGCTTTCTTT
CASYPQGRGNTEAFF
>NA|15|TRBJ2-3|TRBV7-2|TRBD2
TGTGCCAGCAGCTTAGGTCGGGGGGGGCAAGATACGCAGTATTTT
CASSLGRGGQDTQYF
>NA|17|TRBJ2-1|TRBV5-1|TRBD2
TGCGCCAGCAGCTTAGTAGCGGGAGGGCTCGGGGGCGATGAGCAGTTCTTC
CASSLVAGGLGGDEQFF
>NA|16|TRBJ1-4|TRBV7-2|NA
TGTGCCAGCAGCTTAGCCGGACTGCGCCCTAATGAAAAACTGTTTTTT
CASSLAGLRPNEKLFF
>NA|19|TRBJ2-6|TRBV5-5|TRBD1
TGTGCCAGCAGCCCGTTATTCCGGGACAGGGTTTCCGGGGCCAACGTCCTGACTTTC
CASSPLFRDRVSGANVLTF
>few|18|TRBJ1-2|TRBV5-1|TRBD1
TGCGCCAGCAGCTTGGGTTTGGGACAGGTGCCCTCCTTCTATGGCTACACCTTC
CASSLGLGQVPSFYGYTF
>few|14|TRBJ1-1|TRBV6-6|NA
TGTGCCAGCAGTTACTGGACAGAGGGGACTGAAGCTTTCTTT
CASSYWTEGTEAFF
>NA|14|TRBJ2-3|TRBV6-5|NA
TGTGCCAGCAGTTACACGGTGGGCACAGATACGCAGTATTTT
CASSYTVGTDTQYF
>NA|14|TRBJ1-4|TRBV5-1|TRBD1
TGCGCCAGCAGCTTGGGACAGGGTTTGGAAAAACTGTTTTTT
CASSLGQGLEKLFF
>NA|13|TRBJ2-5|TRBV18|NA
TGTGCCAGCTCACCGGGCCTGCAAGAGACCCAGTACTTC
CASSPGLQETQYF
>few|11|TRBJ1-1|TRBV18|NA
TGTGCCAGCTCCTCGGGGGCTGAAGCTTTCTTT
CASSSGAEAFF
>NA|15|TRBJ1-1|TRBV7-9|TRBD1
TGTGCCAGCAGCGGGGGACAGACCCTCAACACTGAAGCTTTCTTT
CASSGGQTLNTEAFF
>NA|14|TRBJ1-5|TRBV28|TRBD1
TGTGCCAGCAGCCGGGGACAGGTCAATCAGCCCCAGCATTTT
CASSRGQVNQPQHF
>NA|16|TRBJ2-7|TRBV11-2|TRBD1
TGTGCCAGCAGAATAAGAGCCGGGACAGGGGTACACGAGCAGTACTTC
CASRIRAGTGVHEQYF
>NA|15|TRBJ1-4|TRBV5-6|TRBD1
TGTGCCAGCAGCACGTGGACAGGGGGAAATGAAAAACTGTTTTTT
CASSTWTGGNEKLFF
>NA|16|TRBJ1-1|TRBV5-1|NA
TGCGCCAGCAGCTCCGGCCGGCGGGGAAACGACACTGAAGCTTTCTTT
CASSSGRRGNDTEAFF